The TCR beta chain described here comes from a study of tumor and adjacent non-tumor tissue in lung cancer. Looking at the study overall: Patients comprised 12 adenocarcinoma, 2 squamous cell carcinoma and 1 small cell lung cancer. Aged about 31 to 80 years, patients included more than nine men and about 5 women with stage I to III disease. General study findings and limits: Top 100 clones took a larger repertoire share in normal lung. Tumor tissue had significantly higher TCR diversity than normal lung.

RNA was extracted from bulk tissue without any cell sorting. This clonotype was counted once. No antigen is known for it. Compared with germline, one end of the junction differs, possibly owing to a read error. The length of the CDR3 is 14 residues. CDR1 is MNHEY, CDR2 SVGAGI, per germline. The library came from three nested PCR rounds adapted from ARM-PCR protocols. Using its own MiXCR run on the multiplex PCR reads, TCRdb lists one record per CDR3 protein. This table holds about 75,000 distinct CDR3 sequences, roughly 80% found once. J is TRBJ2-2 and V is TRBV6-5; D may be TRBD1 (5 bases). Sequencing used lung tumor tissue. This TCR was sampled from a woman in her forties or fifties with non-small cell lung cancer. The CDR3 DNA reads as TGTGCCTGCAGAGGCTGGTTGGACACAGGGGAGCTGTTTTTT. Encoded protein: CACRGWLDTGELFF.